A single T cell receptor (beta chain) is shown here with its context. This sample stems from a study of blood T cell repertoires in COVID-19. Overall study context: The United States, Italy and Spain provided the acute and convalescent COVID-19 samples.

Method: immunoSEQ multiplex PCR; TCRdb's copy keeps in-frame clones and lacks some. The sample lists 200,000 or so clones, around four fifths occurring once. Germline V lookup: CDR1 SQVTM, CDR2 ANQGSEA. The CDR3 covers 16 residues. Trimming removed 7 bases from V and 0 bases from J; junction bases left unmatched: 11. The sample consisted of peripheral blood. This clonotype originated in a man aged 60 to 75 with COVID-19, enrolled during active disease. The chain uses TRBV29-1 and TRBJ2-1, with 8 bases fitting TRBD1. CDR3 residues: CSGTGSPQSSYNEQFF. CDR3 nucleotide sequence: TGCAGCGGGACAGGGTCCCCTCAGAGCTCCTACAATGAGCAGTTCTTC.